The 24 T cell receptor beta chains below were found in one sample sequenced in a study of T cell changes during pregnancy in multiple sclerosis. Measured with immunoSEQ multiplex PCR; TCRdb has only the in-frame clones, and not every one. The table shows around 36,000 clones, with about 92% occurring only once. Source: CD8+ T cells from peripheral blood mononuclear cells, taken in the first trimester of pregnancy. The receptors were sampled from a female donor with multiple sclerosis, enrolled in a pregnancy study.

The chain employs TRBV6-5 and TRBJ1-5; 9 nucleotides align to TRBD1. The V and J ends lost 4 bases and 6 bases, in that order; junction bases with no gene match: 10. CDR1 is MNHEY and CDR2 is SVGAGI in the germline V gene. The CDR3 is 16 amino acids. CDR3 loop: CASSFSGQGQSQPQHF. DNA for the CDR3: TGTGCCAGCAGTTTCTCGGGACAGGGACAATCTCAGCCCCAGCATTTT.

V usage is TRBV9 and J usage is TRBJ1-2; D remains ambiguous. In germline, CDR1 is SGDLS, CDR2 YYNGEE. The CDR3 covers 14 residues. Trimming pared 1 base from V and 0 bases from J, leaving 7 bases between. The DNA of the CDR3 is TGTGCCAGCAGCGTATCGGGGTCTAACTATGGCTACACCTTC. Protein product: CASSVSGSNYGYTF. Full variable domain (rest looked up from reference TRBV9 and TRBJ1-2): DSGVTQTPKHLITATGQRVTLRCSPRSGDLSVYWYQQSLDQGLQFLIQYYNGEERAKGNILERFSAQQFPDLHSELNLSSLELGDSALYFCASSVSGSNYGYTFGSGTRLTVV.

This clone was seen only once. CDR3 loop: CASSRVGGANVLTF. The CDR3 nucleotides read TGTGCCAGCAGCAGGGTCGGTGGGGCCAACGTCCTGACTTTC. This chain links TRBV27 with TRBJ2-6; D is possibly TRBD1 (5 bases). The CDR3 is 14 amino acids. The V gene's germline CDR1 is MNHEY and CDR2 SMNVEV (reference sequence). Trimming shortened V by 6 bases and J by 3 bases, and 9 bases separated the two germline ends.

This clone was recorded only once. The chain links TRBV2 to TRBJ1-1; D uncertain. The CDR3 consists of 14 residues. Deletions cut 3 bases from V and 11 bases from J, with 19 bases between. Germline V gene data show CDR1 as SNHLY and CDR2 as FYNNEI. The CDR3 region has the DNA TGTGCCAGCAGTGATTTTGGAACGGGGATGACGGCTTTCTTT. Translated, it gives CASSDFGTGMTAFF.

The genes are TRBV6-6 and TRBJ1-2; 9 bases align to TRBD1. From germline, CDR1 is MNHNY and CDR2 SVGAGI (reference sequence). The CDR3 runs to 12 residues. Losses at the gene ends were 11 bases for V and 7 bases for J; bases not matched to a gene: 8. The CDR3 DNA reads as TGTGCCGAGGGACAGGGTGGAGGTGGCTACACCTTC. Its protein product is CAEGQGGGGYTF.

This rearrangement joins TRBV7-9 to TRBJ2-1, with D possibly TRBD1 on 5 matching bases. This CDR3 contains 15 residues. V lost 5 bases and J 0 bases, leaving 11 bases between the germline ends. CDR1 is SEHNR, CDR2 FQNEAQ, per germline (reference sequence). The CDR3 loop is CASSRRQGSYNEQFF. CDR3 DNA: TGTGCCAGCAGCCGCCGGCAGGGCTCCTACAATGAGCAGTTCTTC.

The V call is TRBV6-5, the J call TRBJ2-7; D call uncertain. Trimming removed 2 bases from V and 5 bases from J, with 19 bases in between. Germline CDR1 and CDR2: MNHEY and SVGAGI. The CDR3 is 16 residues long. The DNA for the CDR3 is TGTGCCAGCAGTTACCTTAACGTGGGCCCTTCCCACGAGCAGTACTTC. This codes for CASSYLNVGPSHEQYF.

The chain joins TRBV2 to TRBJ2-7, with TRBD1 matching over 8 bases. The germline CDR1 and CDR2 sequences are SNHLY and FYNNEI. This CDR3 contains 14 residues. Losses at the gene ends were 8 bases for V and 1 base for J; bases not matched to a gene: 7. The CDR3 loop is CASLGTGKSYEQYF. The CDR3 DNA follows: TGTGCCAGCTTAGGGACAGGAAAATCCTACGAGCAGTACTTC.

This clone is a singleton in its sample. The genes are TRBV4-1 and TRBJ1-2, with D unclear. CDR1 is MGHRA, CDR2 YSYEKL, per germline. This CDR3 is built from 15 residues. Between the trimmed V and J ends, which lost 1 base and 0 bases, there was a span of 9 bases. Here the CDR3 DNA reads TGCGCCAGCAGCCAAGGTGTAGCTACTAACTATGGCTACACCTTC. Translation gives CASSQGVATNYGYTF.

The chain employs TRBV6-6 and TRBJ2-7; the D gene is possibly TRBD1 (5 bases). Germline V gene data show CDR1 as MNHNY and CDR2 as SVGAGI (reference sequence). There are 14 residues in the CDR3. Trimming cost V 2 bases and J 1 base, with 9 bases left between them. The CDR3 coding sequence is TGTGCCAGCAGTTACGACAGTGCTTCCTACGAGCAGTACTTC. Translating gives CASSYDSASYEQYF.

The chain is built from TRBV4-2 and TRBJ2-3; 10 bases are a match to TRBD2. Germline CDR1 reads LGHNA; CDR2 reads YNFKEQ. The CDR3 totals 17 residues. V lost 0 bases and J lost 3; bases outside the gene matches: 6. CDR3 amino acids: CASSQDQGTSETDTQYF. CDR3 nucleotides: TGTGCCAGCAGCCAAGATCAAGGGACTAGCGAAACAGATACGCAGTATTTT.

The chain is built from TRBV7-2 and TRBJ1-5, with a tentative D call TRBD1 (5 bases). The CDR3 has 15 amino acids. Germline lookup yields CDR1 SGHTA and CDR2 FQGNSA. V shed 6 bases and J shed 6 bases, with 18 bases lying between them. This chain's CDR3 is CASRMGGTGGQPQHF. CDR3 in DNA: TGTGCCAGCAGAATGGGGGGAACGGGGGGTCAGCCCCAGCATTTT.

V gene TRBV13 combines with J gene TRBJ1-1, with 7 bases aligning to TRBD1. CDR3 length: 13 amino acids. From germline, CDR1 is PRHDT and CDR2 FYEKMQ (reference sequence). Trimming at V came to 5 bases and at J to 11 bases, leaving 11 bases not matched to a gene. For the CDR3, the DNA is TGTGCCAGCAGCGTCGGGACAGCCGGGTGGGCTTTCTTT. This sequence encodes CASSVGTAGWAFF.

This rearrangement joins TRBV27 to TRBJ1-2; weak D call: TRBD1 (6 bases). The germline V gene encodes CDR1 MNHEY and CDR2 SMNVEV (reference sequence). V was clipped by 6 bases and J by 8 bases, with 16 bases between them. This CDR3 contains 13 residues. The CDR3 DNA reads as TGTGCCAGCAGCCTCAGGGGCGGAGCGGGCTACACCTTC. The encoded protein is CASSLRGGAGYTF.

The chain combines TRBV4-2 with TRBJ2-3, with D uncertain. Germline lookup yields CDR1 LGHNA and CDR2 YNFKEQ. V was clipped by 0 bases and J by 3 bases, with 10 bases between them. CDR3 size: 15 residues. The CDR3 region has the DNA TGTGCCAGCAGCCAAGAAAGTTTCGGTACAGATACGCAGTATTTT. Translated: CASSQESFGTDTQYF.

The V and J genes are TRBV27 and TRBJ1-1; no clear D gene. Germline loops: CDR1 MNHEY, CDR2 SMNVEV (reference sequence). The CDR3 is 13 residues long. Trimming removed 6 bases at V and 1 base at J, with 9 bases between. The CDR3 bases are TGTGCCAGCAGCCTCCAACAGAACACTGAAGCTTTCTTT. Its protein product is CASSLQQNTEAFF.

This clone showed up just once. This chain connects TRBV9 to TRBJ2-7, with 12 bases identical to TRBD2. CDR1 and CDR2 (germline): SGDLS, YYNGEE. The CDR3 is 17 residues long. V shed 4 bases and J 0 bases; nucleotides not matched to a gene: 8. This chain's CDR3 is CASSSPSGGAPSYEQYF. Here the CDR3 DNA reads TGTGCCAGCAGCTCTCCTAGCGGGGGGGCGCCCTCCTACGAGCAGTACTTC.

V usage is TRBV11-2 and J usage is TRBJ1-2; 7 bases are a match to TRBD1. Germline V gives CDR1 SGHAT, CDR2 FQNNGV. The CDR3 is made up of 14 amino acids. V gave up 3 bases and J gave up 2 bases; unmatched junction bases: 3. The CDR3 region has the DNA TGTGCCAGCAGCTTCCGGGACAGAAACTATGGCTACACCTTC. It translates to CASSFRDRNYGYTF.

The chain couples TRBV7-9 to TRBJ2-3; 11 bases line up with TRBD2. Germline V gene data show CDR1 as SEHNR and CDR2 as FQNEAQ (reference sequence). The CDR3 is 16 amino acids. The V segment lost 4 bases and the J segment 4 bases; nucleotides outside the gene matches: 7. CDR3 in DNA: TGTGCCAGCAGCTGGCCTAGCGGGGGGCAGGCAGATACGCAGTATTTT. This translates into CASSWPSGGQADTQYF.

This chain uses TRBV18 with TRBJ1-6; D gene ambiguous. CDR1 and CDR2 from the germline V gene are KGHSH and LQKENI. V lost 4 bases, J lost 8 bases, and 12 bases lay in between. This CDR3 has 14 residues. CDR3 sequence reads: CASSLPGIDSPLHF. The CDR3 DNA reads as TGTGCCAGCTCACTCCCCGGGATAGATTCACCCCTCCACTTT.

CDR3 amino acids: CASSLGDTGYGYTF. DNA of the CDR3: TGTGCCAGCAGCTTGGGGGACACTGGTTATGGCTACACCTTC. The chain couples TRBV5-6 to TRBJ1-2; D is perhaps TRBD1 (6 bases). With 0 bases removed from V and 5 bases from J, the gap between germline ends came to 11 bases. There are 14 residues in the CDR3. Germline values: CDR1 SGHDT, CDR2 YYEEEE.

CDR3 in DNA: TGTGCCAGCTCACCGGCGGGGGGCCGGGTCAATGAGCAGTTCTTC. Protein sequence: CASSPAGGRVNEQFF. The genes are TRBV18 and TRBJ2-1, with 8 bases aligning to TRBD2. Per germline, CDR1 KGHSH and CDR2 LQKENI. The CDR3 sequence is 15 residues long. J was trimmed by 6 bases and V by 3 bases; bases with no gene match: 7. Complete variable domain (other parts from reference TRBV18 and TRBJ2-1): NAGVMQNPRHLVRRRGQEARLRCSPMKGHSHVYWYRQLPEEGLKFMVYLQKENIIDESGMPKERFSAEFPKEGPSILRIQQVVRGDSAAYFCASSPAGGRVNEQFFGPGTRLTVL.

The rearrangement joins TRBV13 to TRBJ2-1; 13 nucleotides align to TRBD2. J lost 9 bases, V lost 5 bases, and 7 bases had no gene match. This CDR3 is 15 amino acids long. The V gene's germline CDR1 is PRHDT and CDR2 FYEKMQ (reference sequence). As DNA, the CDR3 is TGTGCCAGCAGCGAAACTAGCGGGGGGGCCGTTGAGCAGTTCTTC. Protein product: CASSETSGGAVEQFF. Combining the CDR3 with reference TRBV13 and TRBJ2-1 gives the whole variable domain AAGVIQSPRHLIKEKRETATLKCYPIPRHDTVYWYQQGPGQDPQFLISFYEKMQSDKGSIPDRFSAQQFSDYHSELNMSSLELGDSALYFCASSETSGGAVEQFFGPGTRLTVL.

The chain recombines TRBV2 with TRBJ1-3; D unclear. Trimming took 5 bases from V and 0 from J, leaving 8 bases between them. Looked up from germline, CDR1 is SNHLY and CDR2 is FYNNEI. The CDR3 has 14 amino acids. CDR3 sequence (DNA): TGTGCCAGCAGTCGGGAGTACTCTGGAAACACCATATATTTT. Its protein is CASSREYSGNTIYF.